Each of the 29 T cell receptor beta chains below was sequenced from the same sample in a study of cytomegalovirus exposure and HLA in healthy donors. The PCR was carried out with 60 Vbeta primers and 13 Jbeta primers. The protocol was immunoSEQ multiplex PCR, while the TCRdb copy is restricted to in-frame clones and leaves out a portion. The sample yields around 230,000 clones, 75% to 80% seen once. The sequenced material came from PBMCs. These receptors originate from a male donor in good health and CMV-seronegative.

This chain uses TRBV5-5 with TRBJ2-3; D might be TRBD1 (5 bases). The CDR3 length is 15 residues. Trimming removed 0 bases at V and 8 bases at J, with 16 bases between. Germline CDR1 SGHKS, CDR2 YYEKEE (reference sequence). Written as DNA, the CDR3 is TGTGCCAGCAGCTTGGCCCCGAGTACCCAGGGTACGCAGTATTTT. It encodes CASSLAPSTQGTQYF. Using reference TRBV5-5 and TRBJ2-3 for the parts outside the CDR3, the full variable domain is DAGVTQSPTHLIKTRGQQVTLRCSPISGHKSVSWYQQVLGQGPQFIFQYYEKEERGRGNFPDRFSARQFPNYSSELNVNALLLGDSALYLCASSLAPSTQGTQYFGPGTRLTVL.

This clone has only a few counts. The genes are TRBV7-2 and TRBJ1-1, with a possible D match to TRBD1 (6 bases). The V gene's germline CDR1 is SGHTA and CDR2 FQGNSA. This CDR3 region has 14 residues. Deletions cut 5 bases from V and 5 bases from J, with 15 bases between. The CDR3 is CASSLLTGLTEAFF. The CDR3 bases are TGTGCCAGCAGCCTTCTAACAGGGTTGACTGAAGCTTTCTTT. The full variable domain, with the rest looked up from reference TRBV7-2 and TRBJ1-1, is GAGVSQSPSNKVTEKGKDVELRCDPISGHTALYWYRQSLGQGLEFLIYFQGNSAPDKSGLPSDRFSAERTGGSVSTLTIQRTQQEDSAVYLCASSLLTGLTEAFFGQGTRLTVV.

This clone was detected once. The chain recombines TRBV7-6 with TRBJ2-2, with D possibly TRBD1 on 6 matching bases. Germline V gives CDR1 SGHVS, CDR2 FNYEAQ. The V end was cut by 1 base, the J end by 0 bases, with 15 bases between. The CDR3 has 18 residues. CDR3 protein: CASSLGGARGPNTGELFF. CDR3 sequence (DNA): TGTGCCAGCAGCTTAGGTGGGGCCAGGGGCCCGAACACCGGGGAGCTGTTTTTT.

CDR3 region: CASSLGVGQGSTDTQYF. CDR3 sequence (DNA): TGTGCCAGCAGCTTAGGGGTCGGACAGGGTAGCACAGATACGCAGTATTTT. V is TRBV7-6 and J is TRBJ2-3; 8 bases agree with TRBD1. The germline V gene has CDR1 SGHVS and CDR2 FNYEAQ. The CDR3 runs to 17 residues. Trimming cost V 1 base and J 0 bases; bases outside gene matches: 6.

This rearrangement joins TRBV5-1 to TRBJ2-7, with TRBD2 matching 8 bases. Per the germline V gene, CDR1 is SGHRS and CDR2 is YFSETQ. V gave up 0 bases and J gave up 9 bases; unmatched junction bases: 14. The CDR3 length is 16 residues. The CDR3 nucleotides read TGCGCCAGCAGCTTGGGGGGAGCGGGAGTGAGATTAGCGCAGTACTTC. Translated: CASSLGGAGVRLAQYF.

The chain employs TRBV30 and TRBJ2-4; D tentatively reads TRBD1 or TRBD2 (11 bases each). V was clipped by 2 bases and J by 0 bases, with 32 bases between them. Germline CDR1 GTSNPN, CDR2 SVGIG (reference sequence). The CDR3 contains 22 residues. The CDR3 reads CAWSLPGQGVRLAGGAKNIQYF. As DNA, the CDR3 is TGTGCCTGGAGTCTGCCGGGACAGGGGGTGAGGCTAGCGGGAGGAGCCAAAAACATTCAGTACTTC.

V is TRBV27 and J is TRBJ1-5; D is undetermined. The ends were cut back, 5 bases at V and 4 bases at J, with 15 bases in the middle. The CDR3 loop spans 15 amino acids. From germline, CDR1 is MNHEY and CDR2 SMNVEV (reference sequence). The CDR3 DNA is TGTGCCAGCAGTCCTAGGCCGGAGGGTAATCAGCCCCAGCATTTT. It encodes CASSPRPEGNQPQHF.

The V gene is TRBV6-5, the J gene TRBJ1-1; D is undetermined. V was pared by 2 bases and J by 0 bases, with 7 bases between. Germline values: CDR1 MNHEY, CDR2 SVGAGI. CDR3 length: 14 amino acids. CDR3 bases: TGTGCCAGCAGTTACGGGCCGCTGAACACTGAAGCTTTCTTT. Amino acids: CASSYGPLNTEAFF.

Notes on this clone: One junction end does not reproduce the germline sequence, and a read error may be involved. The chain employs TRBV7-9 and TRBJ1-2; 7 positions match TRBD1. This CDR3 region has 16 residues. Looked up from germline, CDR1 is SEHNR and CDR2 is FQNEAQ (reference sequence). The DNA for the CDR3 is TGTGCCAGCAGCTTACTTTCGCCTGGGACAGCCGGCGAGAGGGCCTTC. Its protein product is CASSLLSPGTAGERAF.

This chain uses TRBV18 with TRBJ1-6, with D possibly TRBD1 on 5 matching bases. The CDR3 totals 18 residues. The germline gives CDR1 KGHSH, CDR2 LQKENI. The ends were cut back, 3 bases at V and 4 bases at J, with 19 bases in the middle. In DNA, the CDR3 is TGTGCCAGCTCACCCACTTCGTTCGGGGAGGGGTATAATTCACCCCTCCACTTT. Translating gives CASSPTSFGEGYNSPLHF.

The rearrangement uses TRBV19 and TRBJ1-2; TRBD1 matches at 11 bases. Trimming took 5 bases from V and 4 from J; bases not matched to a gene: 9. The CDR3 runs to 16 residues. The germline V gene has CDR1 LNHDA and CDR2 SQIVND (reference sequence). CDR3 DNA: TGTGCCAGTAGTCCGGCGACCGGGACAGGGGGCTATGGCTACACCTTC. It encodes CASSPATGTGGYGYTF. Supplemented by reference TRBV19 and TRBJ1-2, the full variable domain reads DGGITQSPKYLFRKEGQNVTLSCEQNLNHDAMYWYRQDPGQGLRLIYYSQIVNDFQKGDIAEGYSVSREKKESFPLTVTSAQKNPTAFYLCASSPATGTGGYGYTFGSGTRLTVV.

V and J are TRBV7-2 and TRBJ2-5; 7 bases match TRBD2. CDR1 and CDR2 (germline): SGHTA, FQGNSA. This CDR3 is built from 14 residues. After removal of 4 bases from V and 4 bases from J, the junction contained 6 bases not matched to a gene. The CDR3 coding sequence is TGTGCCAGCAGCTCGCGGACGGGGGGAGAGACCCAGTACTTC. Residues: CASSSRTGGETQYF.

The V call is TRBV28, the J call TRBJ1-5; 8 positions match TRBD1. Trimming cost V 2 bases and J 8 bases; bases outside gene matches: 8. This CDR3 region has 15 residues. From germline, CDR1 is MDHEN and CDR2 SYDVKM. In DNA form, the CDR3 reads TGTGCCAGCAGTTTAAGTCTGGACAGGGTTGAGCCCCAGCATTTT. It specifies CASSLSLDRVEPQHF.

Comments on this clone: The junction does not match germline at one end; this may be a read error. The rearrangement joins TRBV29-1 to TRBJ2-7; 10 positions match TRBD1. The length of the CDR3 is 15 residues. In germline, CDR1 is SQVTM, CDR2 ANQGSEA. The CDR3 is CSVEAGTGVLSEQYF. The CDR3 nucleotides read TGCAGCGTGGAAGCCGGGACAGGGGTATTAAGCGAGCAGTACTTC.

The J gene is TRBJ2-4, the V gene TRBV5-4, with 9 bases aligning to TRBD1. The V gene's germline CDR1 is SGHNT and CDR2 YYREEE (reference sequence). This CDR3 is 14 amino acids long. V gave up 4 bases and J gave up 9 bases; unmatched junction bases: 8. The CDR3 region has the DNA TGTGCCAGCAGCCCGACAGGGGGATCGGGCATTCAGTACTTC. This sequence encodes CASSPTGGSGIQYF.

This rearrangement joins TRBV9 to TRBJ1-2; 10 nucleotides match TRBD1. This CDR3 contains 15 residues. Germline assignment: CDR1 SGDLS and CDR2 YYNGEE. The ends lost 3 bases at V and 7 bases at J; junction bases unmatched: 9. The CDR3 is CASSEDRGKWSGYTF. CDR3 in DNA: TGTGCCAGCAGCGAGGACAGGGGGAAGTGGAGTGGCTACACCTTC.

This clone was detected only a few times. The chain employs TRBV6-5 and TRBJ2-3; no clear D gene. The CDR3 covers 12 residues. The V end lost 0 bases, the J end lost 9 bases, and 7 bases lay between the germline ends. The germline CDR1 and CDR2 sequences are MNHEY and SVGAGI. The CDR3 DNA sequence: TGTGCCAGCAGTTACTCCCCTTTCACGCAGTATTTT. Translating it yields CASSYSPFTQYF.

The sample holds a few counts of this clone. In DNA form, the CDR3 reads TGTGCCAGCAGCTTAGCGACTAGCGTCCCCTACGAGCAGTACTTC. Its translation is CASSLATSVPYEQYF. This rearrangement joins TRBV7-2 to TRBJ2-7, with 8 bases that match TRBD2. This CDR3 has 15 amino acids. With 0 bases clipped from V and 2 bases from J, the junction kept 3 bases outside the gene matches. Germline CDR1 is SGHTA and CDR2 is FQGNSA.

This clone was seen a few times. The rearrangement uses TRBV6-9 and TRBJ1-4, with 9 nucleotides matching TRBD1. The CDR3 is 15 amino acids. Per the germline V gene, CDR1 is MNHGY and CDR2 is SVAAGI. V trimming: 7 bases; J trimming: 8 bases; junction bases outside the gene matches: 11. The CDR3 sequence is CASNPPGQGREKLFF. The CDR3 DNA is TGTGCCAGCAACCCACCGGGACAGGGTCGGGAAAAACTGTTTTTT.

The CDR3 spells CASSLGSYGYTF. In DNA, the CDR3 is TGTGCCAGCAGCTTGGGCAGCTATGGCTACACCTTC. The gene calls are TRBV5-6 and TRBJ1-2; D uncertain. Deletions cut 0 bases from V and 4 bases from J, with 4 bases between. The germline gives CDR1 SGHDT, CDR2 YYEEEE. This CDR3 contains 12 residues.

The rearrangement joins TRBV10-3 to TRBJ1-4, with a possible D match to TRBD1 (5 bases). Germline CDR1 reads ENHRY; CDR2 reads SYGVKD. Trimming removed 8 bases at V and 6 bases at J, with 13 bases between. CDR3 length: 13 amino acids. CDR3 sequence: CAIGGGVDEKLFF. In nucleotides, the CDR3 is TGTGCCATCGGCGGGGGAGTAGATGAAAAACTGTTTTTT.

This chain joins TRBV4-2 and TRBJ1-6; D perhaps matches TRBD1 (5 bases). V lost 0 bases, J lost 9 bases, and 15 bases lay in between. The CDR3 is 16 amino acids. Germline V gene data show CDR1 as LGHNA and CDR2 as YNFKEQ. CDR3 in amino acids: CASSQDRGRGGSPLHF. In nucleotides, the CDR3 is TGTGCCAGCAGCCAAGATAGAGGAAGGGGTGGTTCACCCCTCCACTTT.

The chain has TRBV5-6 and TRBJ2-2, with 8 bases aligning to TRBD2. There are 15 residues in the CDR3. The V segment lost 0 bases and the J segment 4 bases; nucleotides outside the gene matches: 2. Germline V gives CDR1 SGHDT, CDR2 YYEEEE. The CDR3 DNA sequence: TGTGCCAGCAGCTTGGTTCTAGCGGGCACCGGGGAGCTGTTTTTT. It yields the protein CASSLVLAGTGELFF.

This sequence joins TRBV7-9 and TRBJ2-7; maybe TRBD2 (6 bases). The V end was cut by 5 bases, the J end by 0 bases, with 17 bases between. Germline CDR1 reads SEHNR; CDR2 reads FQNEAQ (reference sequence). The CDR3 runs 16 residues. This CDR3 is CASSLPSGGSSYEQYF. In DNA form, the CDR3 reads TGTGCCAGCAGCCTCCCCTCCGGGGGAAGCTCCTACGAGCAGTACTTC.

The V gene is TRBV5-1, the J gene TRBJ2-3, with D perhaps TRBD1 (6 bases). Trimming cost V 0 bases and J 5 bases, with 16 bases left between them. CDR1 and CDR2 (germline): SGHRS, YFSETQ. The CDR3 extends over 16 amino acids. The CDR3 DNA is TGCGCCAGCAGCTTGGGGGCAGGGGCCGGAGGAGATACGCAGTATTTT. It yields the protein CASSLGAGAGGDTQYF.

This clone showed up just a few times. The chain is built from TRBV6-6 and TRBJ1-2; D is possibly TRBD1 (5 bases). Germline values: CDR1 MNHNY, CDR2 SVGAGI (reference sequence). V was pared by 6 bases and J by 4 bases, with 12 bases between. The CDR3 sequence is 13 residues long. CDR3 bases: TGTGCCAGCAGCGCTCGGGGGATCTATGGCTACACCTTC. This translates into CASSARGIYGYTF.

The chain couples TRBV11-2 to TRBJ2-3; possibly TRBD1 for D (5 bases). The CDR3 has 13 amino acids. V was pared by 1 base and J by 3 bases, with 5 bases between. The germline V gene encodes CDR1 SGHAT and CDR2 FQNNGV. CDR3 loop: CASSLAGTDTQYF. As DNA, the CDR3 is TGTGCCAGCAGCTTAGCAGGGACAGATACGCAGTATTTT.

This sequence joins TRBV5-1 and TRBJ2-5; 9 bases map to TRBD1. The CDR3 totals 14 residues. Trimming took 6 bases from V and 5 from J; bases not matched to a gene: 8. Germline assignment: CDR1 SGHRS and CDR2 YFSETQ. CDR3 region: CASTIGQGMETQYF. The CDR3 nucleotides read TGCGCCAGCACTATCGGACAGGGGATGGAGACCCAGTACTTC. Using reference TRBV5-1 and TRBJ2-5 for the parts outside the CDR3, the full variable domain is KAGVTQTPRYLIKTRGQQVTLSCSPISGHRSVSWYQQTPGQGLQFLFEYFSETQRNKGNFPGRFSGRQFSNSRSEMNVSTLELGDSALYLCASTIGQGMETQYFGPGTRLLVL.

Written as DNA, the CDR3 is TGTGCCAGTAGTATCTCCGGGACTAGCGGGGGGCCCTACAATGAGCAGTTCTTC. The encoded protein is CASSISGTSGGPYNEQFF. V is TRBV19 and J is TRBJ2-1; TRBD2 agrees at 15 bases. The ends lost 3 bases at V and 2 bases at J; junction bases unmatched: 5. The CDR3 extends over 18 amino acids. Germline V CDR1 and CDR2: LNHDA, SQIVND (reference sequence).